This T cell receptor (beta chain) was identified during a study of blood T cell repertoires in COVID-19. Overall study: Material from acute and convalescent COVID-19 was sourced from the United States, Italy and Spain.

CDR1 is MDHEN, CDR2 SYDVKM, per germline. Trimming removed 8 bases at V and 1 base at J, with 12 bases between. The CDR3 runs 14 residues. Sequencing was performed with immunoSEQ multiplex PCR; in TCRdb, only in-frame clones are kept and a portion is missing. The table has hundreds of thousands of clones, 75% to 90% seen once. The sequenced sample consisted of peripheral blood. The V and J genes are TRBV28 and TRBJ2-1; TRBD2 might be the D (5 bases). This receptor was identified in a woman in her 30s who had recovered from COVID-19. As DNA, the CDR3 is TGTGCCAGCCAGGTAGAGGGATCCTACAATGAGCAGTTCTTC. Translating gives CASQVEGSYNEQFF.